The rows below give T cell receptor beta chains drawn from one sample of a study of human T cells and chemical hapten exposure. TCRdb reanalysed the RACE reads using MiXCR and keeps one entry per CDR3 protein. The data hold 130,000 or so distinct CDR3 sequences, with about 9.4% observed a single time. Specimen: whole blood. The origin of the receptors is a male donor in good health. Some clones in this sample may be carry-over from other donors' samples. Each CDR3 is given with its conserved first and last residue. D genes are given only for firm matches. Size values are once, few and many counts, or a class for expanded clones, and some rows have none.

j_call,d_call,clone_size,v_call,cdr3_nt,cdr3_aa
TRBJ2-7,-,many,TRBV5-6,TGTGCCAGCAGCCAAAGGCCGGGCGTCACAGGCGGTGACGAGCAGTACTTC,CASSQRPGVTGGDEQYF
TRBJ1-5,TRBD1,few,TRBV6-1,TGTGCCAGCAGTGAAGGGACAGGTAGCAATCAGCCCCAGCATTTT,CASSEGTGSNQPQHF
TRBJ1-1,TRBD1,few,TRBV29-1,TGCAGCGCAGCAGCGCAGGGGGCGCGGGTTGAAGCTTTCTTT,CSAAAQGARVEAFF
TRBJ2-3,TRBD2,few,TRBV5-4,TGTGCCGGACGGACTAGCGGGGGGGCCGGAGCAGATACGCAGTATTTT,CAGRTSGGAGADTQYF
TRBJ2-7,-,-,TRBV29-1,TGCAGCGTTGTACAGGGACCAAGCGAGCAGTACTTC,CSVVQGPSEQYF
TRBJ1-1,TRBD1,-,TRBV6-2/TRBV6-3,TGTGCCAGCAGTTACAGGGGGCATGGGACTGAAGCTTTCTTT,CASSYRGHGTEAFF
TRBJ1-1,-,-,TRBV12-3/TRBV12-4,TGTGCCAGCAGACCCCGGCCGGGGGCGGCTTTCTTT,CASRPRPGAAFF
TRBJ1-1,TRBD1,many,TRBV20-1,TGCAGTGCCCCCCGGGACAGGGTTGCTTTCTTT,CSAPRDRVAFF
TRBJ2-1,TRBD2,few,TRBV6-2/TRBV6-3,TGTGCCAGCATTTATAGCGGGAGCCTCGATGAGCAGTTCTTC,CASIYSGSLDEQFF
TRBJ1-1,TRBD1,few,TRBV29-1,TGCAGCGTTACACAGACAGGGGAGGGTGAAGCTTTCTTT,CSVTQTGEGEAFF
TRBJ2-3,TRBD2,-,TRBV7-6,TGTGCCAGCAGCGTGACTAGCGGGAGGGCCATAGATACGCAGTATTTT,CASSVTSGRAIDTQYF
TRBJ2-7,TRBD1,many,TRBV20-1,TGCAGTGTCGGACAGGGGGCCCGGGGTAGGGAGCAGTACTTC,CSVGQGARGREQYF
TRBJ1-2,TRBD1,few,TRBV27,TGTGCCAGCAGTACCCTAGGAGGACAGGGATTTGGCTACACCTTC,CASSTLGGQGFGYTF
TRBJ1-4,-,many,TRBV6-5,TGTGCCAGCAGTTACTCGGAAACAGGGATAGGGGCTAATGAAAAACTGTTTTTT,CASSYSETGIGANEKLFF
TRBJ1-2,TRBD1,-,TRBV12-3/TRBV12-4,TGTGCCAGCAGTCCCATAACAGGGGGCCTTGGCTACACCTTC,CASSPITGGLGYTF
TRBJ2-1,-,-,TRBV12-3/TRBV12-4,TGTGCCAGCAGTTTAGGGCCTCGTTACAATGAGCAGTTCTTC,CASSLGPRYNEQFF
TRBJ2-3,-,many,TRBV7-9,TGTGCCAGCAGGGGACAACCGGATACGCAGTATTTT,CASRGQPDTQYF
TRBJ1-2,-,-,TRBV10-3,TGTGCCATCAGTACCCAGGGCTCTTATGGCTACACCTTC,CAISTQGSYGYTF
TRBJ2-3,-,few,TRBV20-1,TGCAGTGCTAGAGACGCTCGCAGCACAGATACGCAGTATTTT,CSARDARSTDTQYF
TRBJ1-3,TRBD1,few,TRBV4-2,TGTGCCAGCAGCCAAACGGGACAGGGGGCAGGAAACACCATATATTTT,CASSQTGQGAGNTIYF
TRBJ2-3,-,few,TRBV7-6,TGTGCCAGCAGCTTAGCGCAATCTAGCACAGATACGCAGTATTTT,CASSLAQSSTDTQYF
TRBJ2-1,-,few,TRBV30,TGTGCCTGGAGTGTAGCACAGGGGGGGTACAATGAGCAGTTCTTC,CAWSVAQGGYNEQFF
TRBJ1-6,TRBD1,many,TRBV5-1,TGCGCCAGCAGCCCCGGGACAGGGAATTCACCCCTCCACTTT,CASSPGTGNSPLHF
TRBJ2-3,TRBD2,few,TRBV20-1,TGCAGTGCTGGACTAGCGGGGAGCACAGATACGCAGTATTTT,CSAGLAGSTDTQYF
TRBJ2-7,TRBD1,-,TRBV20-1,TGCAGTGCCCTGGGACAGGGGAGAGTCGAGCAGTACTTC,CSALGQGRVEQYF
TRBJ2-2,TRBD2,many,TRBV5-1,TGCGCCAGCAGCCCGAGGCGGGGGGCCGGGGAGCTGTTTTTT,CASSPRRGAGELFF
TRBJ2-2,-,few,TRBV10-3,TGTGCCATGGGTCGCGGAACGAACACCGGGGAGCTGTTTTTT,CAMGRGTNTGELFF
TRBJ2-3,-,few,TRBV24-1,TGTGCCACCAGTGATTTCGGCGGAGCGCAGTATTTT,CATSDFGGAQYF
TRBJ1-2,-,few,TRBV4-2,TGTGCCAGCAGCCAAGCCCGCAGGGAGATCGATGGCTACACCTTC,CASSQARREIDGYTF
TRBJ2-1,TRBD2,-,TRBV2,TGTGCCAGCAGGAGACTAGCGGGAGTCCCCGATGAGCAGTTCTTC,CASRRLAGVPDEQFF
TRBJ2-7,TRBD2,many,TRBV20-1,TGCAGTGCCCGGGATAGCGGGAGCCCGACCTACGAGCAGTACTTC,CSARDSGSPTYEQYF
TRBJ2-4,-,many,TRBV5-6,TGTGCCAGCAACCTCGCCGCTCGGACCAAAAACATTCAGTACTTC,CASNLAARTKNIQYF
TRBJ2-7,-,many,TRBV4-3,TGCGCCATCCACCTCCCCCTGAGCCAGGGGAAAGGCTACGAGCAGTACTTC,CAIHLPLSQGKGYEQYF
TRBJ2-7,TRBD2,many,TRBV29-1,TGCAGCGCTGAAGAGCGGGAGTTTAACGAGCAGTACTTC,CSAEEREFNEQYF
TRBJ2-7,TRBD2,few,TRBV27,TGTGCCAGCAGTGCCGTCGGGGCGGGGGGCCCCCACGAGCAGTACTTC,CASSAVGAGGPHEQYF
TRBJ2-1,-,few,TRBV4-3,TGCGCCAGCAGCCAAGATAGGGCCCCGGGGAATGAGCAGTTCTTC,CASSQDRAPGNEQFF
TRBJ2-7,TRBD1,-,TRBV6-6,TGTGCCAGCAGTAATGGACAGGGGGCGAAGTACGAGCAGTACTTC,CASSNGQGAKYEQYF
TRBJ1-2,-,few,TRBV12-3/TRBV12-4,TGTGCCAGCAGTTTGATAATAAGCTATGGCTACACCTTC,CASSLIISYGYTF
TRBJ2-7,TRBD1,many,TRBV7-2,TGTGCCAGCAGCCCGGGACAGGCCTTGGAGCAGTACTTC,CASSPGQALEQYF
TRBJ1-1,-,few,TRBV20-1,TGCAGTGCCCAGACAGAGAACACTGAAGCTTTCTTT,CSAQTENTEAFF
TRBJ1-5,-,few,TRBV7-3,TGTGCCAGCAGCGCAGCTCCCAATCAGCCCCAGCATTTT,CASSAAPNQPQHF
TRBJ2-2,TRBD1,few,TRBV25-1,TGTGCCAGCAGTGATTCCCCGGGACAGGGATATTCCGGGGAGCTGTTTTTT,CASSDSPGQGYSGELFF
TRBJ1-2,-,many,TRBV12-3/TRBV12-4,TGTGCCAGCAACCGGGCCAACCTGGGTGGCTACACCTTC,CASNRANLGGYTF
TRBJ2-7,-,-,TRBV25-1,TGTGCCAGCAGTGACCCTGGACACTACGAGCAGTACTTC,CASSDPGHYEQYF
TRBJ2-5,-,many,TRBV7-9,TGTGCCAGCAGCTTAGTGCGGGAAGAGACCCAGTACTTC,CASSLVREETQYF
TRBJ2-7,-,many,TRBV7-8,TGTGCCAGCAGCTTATCTTCGGGGTGGAGCTCCTACGAGCAGTACTTC,CASSLSSGWSSYEQYF
TRBJ2-5,-,few,TRBV7-9,TGTGCCAGCAGCTTATCGGGAGTGGAGGAGACCCAGTACTTC,CASSLSGVEETQYF
TRBJ1-1,-,-,TRBV6-5,TGTGCCAGCAGTTATGTGAGGGACACTGAAGCTTTCTTT,CASSYVRDTEAFF
TRBJ2-2,-,many,TRBV6-2/TRBV6-3,TGTGCCAGCAGTTACCCTTCGAACACCGGGGAGCTGTTTTTT,CASSYPSNTGELFF
TRBJ2-3,TRBD1,many,TRBV29-1,TGCAGCGTTGAGGGACAGGTTCAAGATACGCAGTATTTT,CSVEGQVQDTQYF
TRBJ2-7,TRBD1,few,TRBV10-3,TGTGCCATCAGTGAGTCGAGACAGGGCTACGAGCAGTACTTC,CAISESRQGYEQYF
TRBJ1-5,TRBD1,-,TRBV12-3/TRBV12-4,TGTGCCAGCAGGACAACAGGGGGCGGACAGCCCCAGCATTTT,CASRTTGGGQPQHF